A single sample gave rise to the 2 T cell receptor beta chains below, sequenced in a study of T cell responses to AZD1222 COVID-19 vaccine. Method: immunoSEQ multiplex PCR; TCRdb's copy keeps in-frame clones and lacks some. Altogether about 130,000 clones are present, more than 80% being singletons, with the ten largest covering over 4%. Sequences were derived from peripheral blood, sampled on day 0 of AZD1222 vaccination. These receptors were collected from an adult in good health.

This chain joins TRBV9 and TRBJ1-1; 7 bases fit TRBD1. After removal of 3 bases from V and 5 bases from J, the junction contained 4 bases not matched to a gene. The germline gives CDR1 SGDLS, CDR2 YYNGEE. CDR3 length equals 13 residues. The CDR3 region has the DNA TGTGCCAGCAGCGGATCGGGACAGACTGAAGCTTTCTTT. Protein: CASSGSGQTEAFF.

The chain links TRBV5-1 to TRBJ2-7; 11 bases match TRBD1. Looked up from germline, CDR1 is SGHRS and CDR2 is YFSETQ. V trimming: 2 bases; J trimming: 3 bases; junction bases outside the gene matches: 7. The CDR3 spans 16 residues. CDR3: CASSFDGTGGFYEQYF. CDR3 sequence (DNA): TGCGCCAGCAGCTTCGACGGGACAGGGGGATTCTACGAGCAGTACTTC.